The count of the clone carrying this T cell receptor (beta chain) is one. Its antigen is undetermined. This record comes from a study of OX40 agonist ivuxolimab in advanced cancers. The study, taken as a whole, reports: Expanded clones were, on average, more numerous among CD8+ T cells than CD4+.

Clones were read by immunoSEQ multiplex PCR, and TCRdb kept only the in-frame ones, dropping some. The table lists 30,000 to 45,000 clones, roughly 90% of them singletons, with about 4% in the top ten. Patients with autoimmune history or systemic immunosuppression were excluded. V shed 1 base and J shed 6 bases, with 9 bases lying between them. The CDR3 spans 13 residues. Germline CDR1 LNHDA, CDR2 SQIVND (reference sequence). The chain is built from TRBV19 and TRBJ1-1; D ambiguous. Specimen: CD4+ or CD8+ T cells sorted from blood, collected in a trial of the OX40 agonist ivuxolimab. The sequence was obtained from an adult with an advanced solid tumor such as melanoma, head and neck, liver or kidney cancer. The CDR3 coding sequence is TGTGCCAGTAGTATAGGGCGGAAGGCTGAAGCTTTCTTT. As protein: CASSIGRKAEAFF.